This TCR beta chain was sequenced for a study of blood T cell repertoires in COVID-19. Per the original methods: Nucleated cell counts were estimated from reference gene primer amplification. The protocol was immunoSEQ multiplex PCR, while the TCRdb copy is restricted to in-frame clones and leaves out a portion. D and trimming come from the DNA, and the V and J calls and clone size come from that table. The top ten clones hold 6.4% of a sample with a few hundred thousand clones, around 89% of them seen once. The V gene lost 1 base and the J gene lost 3 bases, with 19 bases spanning the gap. Germline-derived CDR1 and CDR2 are LNHDA and SQIVND (reference sequence). The CDR3 sequence is 18 residues long.

This receptor was obtained from a man aged 18 to 30 who had recovered from COVID-19. The chain joins TRBV19 to TRBJ1-3, with D possibly TRBD1 on 6 matching bases. The sequenced material came from peripheral blood. In DNA form, the CDR3 reads TGTGCCAGTAGTATAGGAGGTTGGGGGGGCCGCGTTGGAAACACCATATATTTT. This sequence encodes CASSIGGWGGRVGNTIYF.